The T cell receptor beta chain under discussion was sequenced for a study of blood T cell repertoires in COVID-19 (dated by TCRdb to 2018 to 2021). Regarding the complete study: Samples covering the acute and convalescent phases of COVID-19 were provided by collaborators in the United States, Italy and Spain. The repertoires were released in a freely available public database meant as a resource for research on the immune response to SARS-CoV-2. The samples were drawn from two sources: the first 160 participants of the ongoing ImmuneRACE study, and 1,200 or so subjects contributed by 6 global collaborators. The dataset comprised deeply sampled blood TCRbeta repertoires from subjects exposed to, actively infected with, or recovered from COVID-19. Where available, HLA class I and class II types were taken from metadata supplied by the sample provider and were not determined by assay-based typing. A de-identified subject ID, COVID-19 status, age in years and sex were almost always included in the sample metadata. The material from the prospective study consisted of cDNA or gDNA derived from T cells, B-cell-depleted T cells, or PBMCs.

The paper's findings and limits, for the study overall: The quantity of clinical and demographic metadata differed by source and by participant and was supplied without curation.

In regard to this clone: Its antigen has not been determined. The sample holds no much larger clone one base away, and base qualities are not on file.

Each collaborating institution followed its own protocols to collect whole blood in K2EDTA tubes. For TCRbeta analysis, collaborators shipped samples as frozen whole blood, isolated PBMCs, or DNA extracted from either of those sample types. TCRbeta CDR3 regions were amplified from genomic DNA using the immunoSEQ Assay, a bias-controlled multiplex PCR. The study's processing was this. Within the assay, amplification of reference gene primers was used to estimate how many nucleated cells each sample contained. To quantify the absolute abundance of each unique TCRbeta CDR3 rearrangement, sequence reads were collapsed and filtered. For each sample, productive Simpson clonality was calculated by taking the square root of Simpson's diversity index across productive rearrangements. TCRdb carries this immuneACCESS record with in-frame sequences only. Its versions omit some clonotypes, under half of them owing to an unresolved V gene in the studies checked, with the rest unexplained. The V and J calls and clone size were taken over from that table, and D and trimming were inferred from the DNA. The sample table contains fewer than 25,000 clones; only one count was recorded for around nine tenths of them. Of the sample, around 10% falls within the top ten clones.

Spanning cysteine to phenylalanine, the CDR3 consists of 12 amino acids. The kept DNA is CDR3 alone, 36 bases in frame from the first base. V is reduced by 4 bases and J by 5 bases, leaving a spacing of 8 bases between them. CDR1 is given as LGHDT and CDR2 as YNNKEL, both from the germline V gene (reference sequence). This clonotype was sampled from a human donor in a cohort sampled during active COVID-19. Sequencing was carried out using peripheral blood. In this chain, TRBV3-1 (or the pseudogene TRBV3-2) is recombined with TRBJ1-1; the D gene cannot be named for sure. The nucleotide sequence is given as TGTGCCAGCAGCCCCGGGGTAACTGAAGCTTTCTTT. This sequence encodes CASSPGVTEAFF.